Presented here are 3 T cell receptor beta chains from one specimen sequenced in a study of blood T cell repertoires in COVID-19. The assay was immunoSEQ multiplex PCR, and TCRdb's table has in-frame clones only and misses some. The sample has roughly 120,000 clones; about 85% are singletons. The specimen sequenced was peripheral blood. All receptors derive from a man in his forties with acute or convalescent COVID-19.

The CDR3, as DNA: TGTGCCAGCAGTGGGGCGGGAGGTGGCACAGATACGCAGTATTTT. This translates into CASSGAGGGTDTQYF. The V call is TRBV2, the J call TRBJ2-3; 8 nucleotides line up with TRBD2. CDR1 and CDR2 from the germline V gene are SNHLY and FYNNEI. V shed 4 bases and J 1 base; nucleotides not matched to a gene: 4. This CDR3 contains 15 residues.

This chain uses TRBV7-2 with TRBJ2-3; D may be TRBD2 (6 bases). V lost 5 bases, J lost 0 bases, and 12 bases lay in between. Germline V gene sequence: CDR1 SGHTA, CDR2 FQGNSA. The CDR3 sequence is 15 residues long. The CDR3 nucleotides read TGTGCCAGCAGCGCGGACTACCTTAGCACAGATACGCAGTATTTT. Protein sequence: CASSADYLSTDTQYF.

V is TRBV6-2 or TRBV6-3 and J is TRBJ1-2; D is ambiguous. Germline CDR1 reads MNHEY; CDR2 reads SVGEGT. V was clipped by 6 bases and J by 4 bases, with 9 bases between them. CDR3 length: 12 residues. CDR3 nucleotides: TGTGCCAGCAGCCCCTACTTCTATGGCTACACCTTC. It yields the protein CASSPYFYGYTF.